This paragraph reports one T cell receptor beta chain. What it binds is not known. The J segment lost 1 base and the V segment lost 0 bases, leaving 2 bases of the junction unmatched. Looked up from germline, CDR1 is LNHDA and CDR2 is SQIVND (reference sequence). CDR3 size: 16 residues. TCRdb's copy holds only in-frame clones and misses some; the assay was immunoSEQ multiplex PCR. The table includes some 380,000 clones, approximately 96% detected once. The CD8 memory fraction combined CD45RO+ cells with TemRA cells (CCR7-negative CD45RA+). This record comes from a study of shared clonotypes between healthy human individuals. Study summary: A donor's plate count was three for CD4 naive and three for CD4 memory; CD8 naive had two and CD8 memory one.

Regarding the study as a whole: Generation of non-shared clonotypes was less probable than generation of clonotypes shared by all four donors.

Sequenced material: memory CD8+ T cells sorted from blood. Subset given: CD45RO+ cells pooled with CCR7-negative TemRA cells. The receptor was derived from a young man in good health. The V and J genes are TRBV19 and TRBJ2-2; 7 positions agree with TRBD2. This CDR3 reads CASSIETGGNTGELFF. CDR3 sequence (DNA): TGTGCCAGTAGTATAGAAACGGGAGGGAACACCGGGGAGCTGTTTTTT.